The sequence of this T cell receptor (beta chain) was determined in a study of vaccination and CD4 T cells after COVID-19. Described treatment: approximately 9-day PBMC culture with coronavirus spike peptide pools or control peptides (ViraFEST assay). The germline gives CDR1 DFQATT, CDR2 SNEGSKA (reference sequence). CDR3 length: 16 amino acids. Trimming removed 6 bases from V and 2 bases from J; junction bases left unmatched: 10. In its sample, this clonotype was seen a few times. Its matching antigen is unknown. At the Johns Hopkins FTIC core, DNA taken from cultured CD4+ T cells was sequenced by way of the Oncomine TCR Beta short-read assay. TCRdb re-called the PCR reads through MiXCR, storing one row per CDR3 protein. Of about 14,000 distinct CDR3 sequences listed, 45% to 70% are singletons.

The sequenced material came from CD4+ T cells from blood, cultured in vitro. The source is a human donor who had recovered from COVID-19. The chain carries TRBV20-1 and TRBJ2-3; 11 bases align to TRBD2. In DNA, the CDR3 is TGCAGTGCAACTAGCGGGAGCCGAGGAAACACAGATACGCAGTATTTT. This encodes CSATSGSRGNTDTQYF.